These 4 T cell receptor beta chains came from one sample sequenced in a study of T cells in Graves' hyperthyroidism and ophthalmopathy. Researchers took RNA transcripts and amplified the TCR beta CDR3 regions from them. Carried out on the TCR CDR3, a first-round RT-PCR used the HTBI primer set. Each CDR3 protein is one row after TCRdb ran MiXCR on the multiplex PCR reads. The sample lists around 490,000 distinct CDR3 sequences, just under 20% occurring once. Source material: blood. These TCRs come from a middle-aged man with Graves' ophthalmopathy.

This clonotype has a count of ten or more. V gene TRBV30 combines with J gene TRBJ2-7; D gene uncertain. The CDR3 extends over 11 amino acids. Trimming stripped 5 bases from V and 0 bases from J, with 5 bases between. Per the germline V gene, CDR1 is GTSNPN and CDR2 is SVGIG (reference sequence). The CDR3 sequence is CAWASSYEQYF. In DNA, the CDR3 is TGTGCCTGGGCCAGCTCCTACGAGCAGTACTTC.

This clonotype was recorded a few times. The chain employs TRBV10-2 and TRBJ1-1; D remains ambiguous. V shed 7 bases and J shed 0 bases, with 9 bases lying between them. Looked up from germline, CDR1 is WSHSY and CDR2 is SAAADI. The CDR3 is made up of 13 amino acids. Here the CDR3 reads CASKEALNTEAFF. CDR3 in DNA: TGCGCCAGCAAGGAGGCCTTGAACACTGAAGCTTTCTTT.

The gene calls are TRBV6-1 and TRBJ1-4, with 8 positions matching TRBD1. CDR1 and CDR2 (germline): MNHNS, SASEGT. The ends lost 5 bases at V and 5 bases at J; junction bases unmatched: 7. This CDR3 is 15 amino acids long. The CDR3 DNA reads TGTGCCAGCAGTCCCAAGCGACAGGGGAATGAAAAACTGTTTTTT. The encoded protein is CASSPKRQGNEKLFF.

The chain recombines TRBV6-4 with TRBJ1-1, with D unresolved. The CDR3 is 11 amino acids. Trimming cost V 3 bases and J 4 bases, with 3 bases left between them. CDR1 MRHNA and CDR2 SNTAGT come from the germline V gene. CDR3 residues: CASSEGTEAFF. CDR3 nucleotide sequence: TGTGCCAGCAGTGAAGGCACTGAAGCTTTCTTT.